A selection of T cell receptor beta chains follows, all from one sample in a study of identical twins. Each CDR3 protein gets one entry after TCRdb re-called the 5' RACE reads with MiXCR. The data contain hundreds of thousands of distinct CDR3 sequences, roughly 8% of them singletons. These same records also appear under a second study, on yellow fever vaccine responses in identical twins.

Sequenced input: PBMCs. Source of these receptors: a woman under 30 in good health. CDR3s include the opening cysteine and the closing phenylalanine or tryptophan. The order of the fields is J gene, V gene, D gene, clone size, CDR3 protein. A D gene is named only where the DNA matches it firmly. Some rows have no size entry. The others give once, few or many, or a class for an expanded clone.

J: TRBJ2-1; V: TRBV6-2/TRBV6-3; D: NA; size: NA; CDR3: CASLSPRGQGNNEQFF
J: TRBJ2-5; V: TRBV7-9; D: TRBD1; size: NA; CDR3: CASSSALGQGLYF
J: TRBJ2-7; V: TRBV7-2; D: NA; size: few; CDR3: CASSSPRGEASGYEQYF
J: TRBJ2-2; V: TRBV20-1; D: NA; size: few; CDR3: CSATNTGKNAGELFF
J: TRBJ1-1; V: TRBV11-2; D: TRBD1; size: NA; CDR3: CASSSLTGDTEAFF
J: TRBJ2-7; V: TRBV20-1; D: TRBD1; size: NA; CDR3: CSVTTGVWAEQYF
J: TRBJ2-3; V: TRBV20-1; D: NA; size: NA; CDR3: CSARDLRAPSTDTQYF
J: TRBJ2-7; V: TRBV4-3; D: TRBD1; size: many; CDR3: CASSQEDRQGLEQYF
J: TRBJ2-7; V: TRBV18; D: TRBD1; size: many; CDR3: CASSPQGASYEQYF
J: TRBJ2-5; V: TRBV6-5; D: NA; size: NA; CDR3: CASSYTGEFTETQYF